This TCR beta chain is from a study of T-cell memory formation after mild COVID-19. Regarding the study as a whole: Balance between CD4 and CD8 was seen in clones contracting day 15 to 85, and a CD4+ lean was seen in later expanders.

CDR1 SGHTA and CDR2 FQGNSA come from the germline V gene. This CDR3 has 15 residues. J lost 5 bases, V lost 5 bases, and 9 bases had no gene match. TCRdb itself ran the 5' RACE reads through MiXCR, one entry per CDR3 protein. This table has over 150,000 distinct CDR3 sequences, roughly 20% appearing once. This clonotype was observed a handful of times. The antigen is undetermined. This sequence was found in a man aged 18-30 years who had mild COVID-19 (a few samples of this study predate the infection). Cell type and time point are not known. This chain joins TRBV7-2 and TRBJ1-2; TRBD1 agrees at 9 bases. Source material: PBMCs or a T cell subset sorted from them (not recorded which). Here the CDR3 DNA reads TGTGCCAGCAGCCCCACAGGGGGCATGGGTTATGGCTACACCTTC. It specifies CASSPTGGMGYGYTF.